The rows below give T cell receptor beta chains drawn from one sample of a study of T cell responses to AZD1222 COVID-19 vaccine. Sequencing was performed with immunoSEQ multiplex PCR; in TCRdb, only in-frame clones are kept and a portion is missing. The sample holds about 140,000 clones, approximately 90% seen once. This material consisted of peripheral blood, taken 28 days after the second AZD1222 dose. These receptor sequences come from an adult who received the AZD1222 COVID-19 vaccine. The CDR3 runs from the conserved cysteine through the conserved F or W. D genes are given only for firm matches. Only some rows state a clone size, as once, few, many or a class for expanded clones.

d_gene,abundance,v_gene,j_gene,CDR3nt,CDR3aa
TRBD2,-,TRBV28,TRBJ2-7,TGTGCCAGCAGTTTTGGGGCTAGCGGGGGCTACGAGCAGTACTTC,CASSFGASGGYEQYF
-,-,TRBV6-5,TRBJ1-1,TGTGCCAGCACGAGACAGGTCATGAACACTGAAGCTTTCTTT,CASTRQVMNTEAFF
-,-,TRBV4-1,TRBJ2-7,TGCGCCAGCAGCCCGCTTGGGGCGGGTTCCAACAACTACGAGCAGTACTTC,CASSPLGAGSNNYEQYF
-,-,TRBV9,TRBJ2-7,TGTGCCAGCAGCGCCTCCTACGAGCAGTACTTC,CASSASYEQYF
-,-,TRBV10-3,TRBJ1-2,TGTGCCATCAGTGAGTCGGGTCAGACGGATGGCTACACCTTC,CAISESGQTDGYTF
-,-,TRBV28,TRBJ1-3,TGTGCCAGCAGTTTATCGAGAGGGGGAGGAAACACCATATATTTT,CASSLSRGGGNTIYF
-,-,TRBV11-2,TRBJ1-6,TGTGCCAGCAGCTTAGGGTGGACGGAGAATTCACCCCTCCACTTT,CASSLGWTENSPLHF
-,-,TRBV28,TRBJ1-5,TGTGCCAGCAGTTTAAAGGGCAACCAGCCCCAGCATTTT,CASSLKGNQPQHF
-,once,TRBV6-5,TRBJ1-4,TGTGCCAGCAGCCCAGGGACGACAAGGGGTGAAAAACTGTTTTTT,CASSPGTTRGEKLFF
-,-,TRBV5-6,TRBJ2-7,TGTGCCAGCAGCTTCGAGGAGGGGGGCTACCTCTCCTACGAGCAGTACTTC,CASSFEEGGYLSYEQYF